This record covers a single T cell receptor (beta chain). Antigen: not known. These data originate in a study of OX40 agonist ivuxolimab in advanced cancers. About the research overall: Treatment received earlier with anti-PD-1, anti-PD-L1 or anti-CTLA-4 agents was allowed, and 40% had some.

Sequencing used immunoSEQ multiplex PCR; TCRdb keeps in-frame clones, though not all of them. The repertoire holds over 50,000 clones, with about four fifths as singletons. The V end was cut by 1 base, the J end by 14 bases, with 15 bases between. Germline V gene lookup returns CDR1 SGHDN and CDR2 FVKESK. This CDR3 has 13 residues. Points from the study as a whole: By week 6 at 0.1 to 3.0 mg/kg, blood CD4+ and CD8+ T cells had expanded clonally. Those patients achieving a partial response at 0.1-3.0 mg/kg showed among the lowest clonal expansion.

V is TRBV14 and J is TRBJ2-1; no reliable D call. The sample was CD4+ or CD8+ T cells sorted from blood, taken in a trial of the OX40 agonist ivuxolimab. The TCR originated in an adult with an advanced solid tumor such as melanoma, head and neck, liver or kidney cancer. In DNA form, the CDR3 reads TGTGCCAGCAGCCAAGGCTTAGGCGATCGGGAGTTCTTC. Translation: CASSQGLGDREFF.